Reported below is one T cell receptor (beta chain). This entry comes from a study of PD-1 blockade in classical Hodgkin lymphoma. The germline V gene encodes CDR1 MDHEN and CDR2 SYDVKM. This CDR3 spans 15 amino acids. The V and J ends lost 5 bases and 1 base respectively, with 12 bases between them. Profiling relied on immunoSEQ multiplex PCR, and the TCRdb table lists in-frame clones only, not all of them. The sample lists 20,000 to 25,000 clones, roughly three quarters seen once, with more than 5.5% in the top ten. Specified time point: cycle 4 day 1 (C4D1), after about 6 weeks of nivolumab. Brentuximab vedotin exposure varied, and every patient relapsed after autologous stem cell transplantation.

This receptor was identified in a human donor with classical Hodgkin lymphoma. The chain carries TRBV28 and TRBJ2-4, with TRBD1 as a possible D gene (6 bases). The sequences come from peripheral blood mononuclear cells (PBMCs), collected before the fourth cycle of nivolumab. The CDR3: CASSPTGWAKNIQYF. The CDR3 region has the DNA TGTGCCAGCAGTCCTACAGGGTGGGCCAAAAACATTCAGTACTTC.